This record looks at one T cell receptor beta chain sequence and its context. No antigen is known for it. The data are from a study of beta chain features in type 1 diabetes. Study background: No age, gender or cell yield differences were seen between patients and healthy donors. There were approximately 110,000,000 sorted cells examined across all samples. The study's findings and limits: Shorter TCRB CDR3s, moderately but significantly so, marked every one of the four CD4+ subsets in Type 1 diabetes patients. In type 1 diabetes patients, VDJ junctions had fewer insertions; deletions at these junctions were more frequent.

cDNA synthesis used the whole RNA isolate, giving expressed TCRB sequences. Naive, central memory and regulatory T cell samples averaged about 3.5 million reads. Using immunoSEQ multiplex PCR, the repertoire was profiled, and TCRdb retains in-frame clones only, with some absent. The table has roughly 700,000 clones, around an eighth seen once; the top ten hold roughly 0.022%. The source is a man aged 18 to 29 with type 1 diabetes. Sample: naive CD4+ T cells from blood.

The CDR3 loop reads CASSLDTSYEQYF. In nucleotides, the CDR3 is TGTGCCAGCAGTCTCGACACGAGTTACGAGCAGTACTTC. The chain links TRBV6-5 to TRBJ2-7; unclear D gene. Germline-derived CDR1 and CDR2 are MNHEY and SVGAGI. Trimming removed 5 bases at V and 4 bases at J, with 12 bases between. The CDR3 length is 13 residues.